These 18 T cell receptor beta chains originate from one sample sequenced in a study of cytomegalovirus exposure and HLA in healthy donors. TCRdb's copy holds only in-frame clones and misses some; the assay was immunoSEQ multiplex PCR. The sample has over 100,000 clones, 88% seen once. The sequencing sample was made of PBMCs. The receptors were sampled from a woman between 18 and 29 years old in good health and CMV-seropositive.

This chain uses TRBV19 with TRBJ2-7, with 7 positions matching TRBD1. This CDR3 spans 16 amino acids. Germline V gene data show CDR1 as LNHDA and CDR2 as SQIVND (reference sequence). Losses at the gene ends were 3 bases for V and 0 bases for J; bases not matched to a gene: 8. CDR3 bases: TGTGCCAGTAGTATTAGTGCTGGGACAGCCTCCTACGAGCAGTACTTC. This translates into CASSISAGTASYEQYF.

The gene calls are TRBV9 and TRBJ2-5; a possible D gene is TRBD1 (6 bases). The CDR3 extends over 15 amino acids. In germline, CDR1 is SGDLS, CDR2 YYNGEE. The V end was cut by 3 bases, the J end by 0 bases, with 12 bases between. The CDR3 DNA follows: TGTGCCAGCAGCGATGGGACAATAGACCAAGAGACCCAGTACTTC. Encoded protein: CASSDGTIDQETQYF.

The V call is TRBV9, the J call TRBJ2-7; D remains unclear. V lost 3 bases and J lost 0, with 16 bases in between. Germline assignment: CDR1 SGDLS and CDR2 YYNGEE. This CDR3 has 16 residues. In DNA, the CDR3 is TGTGCCAGCAGCGCGAGACTTCTCCGCAACTCCTACGAGCAGTACTTC. It codes for CASSARLLRNSYEQYF.

This chain uses TRBV30 with TRBJ1-6, with D perhaps TRBD1 (5 bases). V lost 3 bases to trimming and J lost 8 bases, with 20 bases between them. The germline CDR1 and CDR2 sequences are GTSNPN and SVGIG (reference sequence). This CDR3 region has 16 residues. This CDR3 reads CAWRVAGSYLDSPLHF. The CDR3 DNA follows: TGTGCCTGGAGGGTGGCAGGGTCGTATTTGGATTCACCCCTCCACTTT. Complete variable domain (other parts from reference TRBV30 and TRBJ1-6): SQTIHQWPATLVQPVGSPLSLECTVEGTSNPNLYWYRQAAGRGLQLLFYSVGIGQISSEVPQNLSASRPQDRQFILSSKKLLLSDSGFYLCAWRVAGSYLDSPLHFGNGTRLTVT.

This clone came up once. The CDR3 loop is CASSLGADPSYYGYTF. CDR3 bases: TGTGCCAGCAGTTTAGGGGCAGACCCCTCCTACTATGGCTACACCTTC. This chain uses TRBV27 with TRBJ1-2, with a possible D match to TRBD1 (5 bases). The CDR3 sequence is 16 residues long. Germline V gives CDR1 MNHEY, CDR2 SMNVEV (reference sequence). Between the trimmed V and J ends, which lost 2 bases and 3 bases, there was a span of 16 bases.

The chain links TRBV5-1 to TRBJ2-1; 7 nucleotides line up with TRBD2. This CDR3 region has 16 residues. Trimming removed 2 bases from V and 0 bases from J; junction bases left unmatched: 5. Germline V gene sequence: CDR1 SGHRS, CDR2 YFSETQ. This CDR3 reads CASSFTTGGSYNEQFF. The CDR3 DNA reads as TGCGCCAGCAGCTTCACCACGGGGGGCTCCTACAATGAGCAGTTCTTC.

The CDR3 bases are TGTGCCAGCGGGGGGGCTCAGGGGGCCTATCGGCCCCAGCATTTT. This codes for CASGGAQGAYRPQHF. The V and J genes are TRBV21-1 and TRBJ1-5; the DNA was not compared with TRBD1, the D call given in the table. TRBV21-1 is termed a pseudogene. This CDR3 has 15 amino acids.

V and J are TRBV19 and TRBJ2-5; 9 nucleotides agree with TRBD1. Germline CDR1 LNHDA, CDR2 SQIVND (reference sequence). The CDR3 is 16 amino acids. After removal of 6 bases from V and 2 bases from J, the junction contained 10 bases not matched to a gene. The CDR3 here is CASRRGRGTGQETQYF. CDR3 bases: TGTGCCAGTAGGAGGGGGCGGGGGACAGGGCAAGAGACCCAGTACTTC.

The CDR3 region has the DNA TGTGCCAGCAGTCTCCCACAGGGGGCTTACTACGAGCAGTACTTC. It translates to CASSLPQGAYYEQYF. The chain has TRBV28 and TRBJ2-7; 9 bases map to TRBD1. Germline V gives CDR1 MDHEN, CDR2 SYDVKM. The CDR3 consists of 15 residues. The junction had 8 bases not matched to a gene; V was cut back by 5 bases and J by 3 bases.

The chain recombines TRBV19 with TRBJ1-1; no clear D gene. V was clipped by 0 bases and J by 6 bases, with 11 bases between them. The germline gives CDR1 LNHDA, CDR2 SQIVND (reference sequence). The CDR3 sequence is 14 residues long. CDR3 in amino acids: CASSIDRWRSEAFF. The DNA for the CDR3 is TGTGCCAGTAGTATAGATCGCTGGAGATCTGAAGCTTTCTTT.

The J gene is TRBJ2-1, the V gene TRBV19; D perhaps matches TRBD2 (5 bases). Trimming pared 3 bases from V and 7 bases from J, leaving 16 bases between. The CDR3 length is 15 residues. Per germline, CDR1 LNHDA and CDR2 SQIVND (reference sequence). For the CDR3, the DNA is TGTGCCAGTAGTATTAGTCTTGGGCGGACTAATGAGCAGTTCTTC. Protein sequence: CASSISLGRTNEQFF.

V is TRBV5-1 and J is TRBJ2-2; TRBD2 is a possible D gene (7 bases). The germline V and J ends were trimmed by 3 bases and 0 bases, with 12 bases remaining between them. This CDR3 is 16 amino acids long. CDR1 SGHRS and CDR2 YFSETQ come from the germline V gene. The DNA for the CDR3 is TGCGCCAGCAGCTGGGAGGGGACAACGAACACCGGGGAGCTGTTTTTT. Translation gives CASSWEGTTNTGELFF. Looking up the rest from reference TRBV5-1 and TRBJ2-2 gives the full variable domain: KAGVTQTPRYLIKTRGQQVTLSCSPISGHRSVSWYQQTPGQGLQFLFEYFSETQRNKGNFPGRFSGRQFSNSRSEMNVSTLELGDSALYLCASSWEGTTNTGELFFGEGSRLTVL.

This sequence joins TRBV27 and TRBJ1-2; no firm D call. Germline values: CDR1 MNHEY, CDR2 SMNVEV (reference sequence). The CDR3 spans 15 residues. V dropped 2 bases and J dropped 4 bases, with 14 bases sitting between them. CDR3 region: CASSLVGSSAYGYTF. For the CDR3, the DNA is TGTGCCAGCAGTTTAGTGGGGAGTAGTGCCTATGGCTACACCTTC.

The chain links TRBV5-6 to TRBJ2-3, with D unclear. The CDR3 covers 15 residues. Trimming removed 0 bases at V and 1 base at J, with 9 bases between. The V gene's germline CDR1 is SGHDT and CDR2 YYEEEE. The CDR3: CASSLGGYGTDTQYF. CDR3 nucleotides: TGTGCCAGCAGCTTGGGAGGTTATGGCACAGATACGCAGTATTTT.

The chain employs TRBV5-6 and TRBJ2-1; 8 positions match TRBD1. Looked up from germline, CDR1 is SGHDT and CDR2 is YYEEEE. The V and J ends lost 0 bases and 6 bases, in that order; junction bases with no gene match: 8. The CDR3 covers 16 residues. CDR3 amino acids: CASSLGPGQGPNEQFF. The CDR3 region has the DNA TGTGCCAGCAGCTTGGGTCCAGGACAGGGACCCAATGAGCAGTTCTTC.

DNA for the CDR3: TGCAGCGTTGCTTCAGTGAATCAGCCCCAGCATTTT. As protein: CSVASVNQPQHF. This rearrangement joins TRBV29-1 to TRBJ1-5; no firm D call. V was trimmed by 4 bases and J by 4 bases, leaving 8 bases between them. This CDR3 is 12 amino acids long. Germline values: CDR1 SQVTM, CDR2 ANQGSEA.

The V gene is TRBV14, the J gene TRBJ2-1; the match to TRBD2 covers 8 bases. V lost 0 bases and J lost 13; bases outside the gene matches: 5. This CDR3 is 13 amino acids long. Per the germline V gene, CDR1 is SGHDN and CDR2 is FVKESK. Written as DNA, the CDR3 is TGTGCCAGCAGCCAAGACGGGACTAGGGTTCAGTTCTTC. Translation gives CASSQDGTRVQFF.

This clone occurred once. The genes are TRBV5-4 and TRBJ2-1, with 15 bases lining up with TRBD2. V was pared by 7 bases and J by 0 bases, with 8 bases of the junction left unmatched. Per the germline V gene, CDR1 is SGHNT and CDR2 is YYREEE (reference sequence). The CDR3 is 18 residues long. CDR3 nucleotide sequence: TGTGCCAGCGGGTGGGGACTAGCGGGAGGCCACTCCTACAATGAGCAGTTCTTC. Its protein product is CASGWGLAGGHSYNEQFF.